The text below deals with one T cell receptor (beta chain). The authors prepared the TCRbeta library with unique molecular identifiers. TCRdb processed the PCR reads anew with MiXCR; each CDR3 protein has one entry. The repertoire holds about 870,000 distinct CDR3 sequences, with about 16% as singletons. The data are from a study of T-cell reconstitution after alpha-beta-depleted transplantation in children. Germline-derived CDR1 and CDR2 are SNHLY and FYNNEI. V trimming: 9 bases; J trimming: 3 bases; junction bases outside the gene matches: 4. CDR3 length: 13 residues. The sequence derives from a male patient under 18 who had a stem cell transplant for acute lymphoblastic leukemia, so the T cells may come from the graft donor. The sequencing here drew on PBMCs, mostly from graft donor cells, taken 360 days after TCRalphabeta/CD19-depleted stem cell transplant. This sequence joins TRBV2 and TRBJ2-3; 9 bases fit TRBD2. CDR3 sequence reads: CARGREGTDTQYF. The CDR3 nucleotides are TGTGCCAGGGGGCGGGAGGGAACAGATACGCAGTATTTT.